This TCR beta chain originates from a study of glioma-infiltrating T cells. Amplification of TCR alpha and beta CDR3 regions from RNA used iRepertoire nested multiplex PCR. TCRdb independently ran MiXCR on the multiplex PCR reads; one entry per CDR3 protein. The repertoire includes approximately 120,000 distinct CDR3 sequences, around 25% of them detected once, and under 45% sits in the top ten. This clonotype came up many times. The V gene lost 9 bases and the J gene lost 0 bases, with 9 bases spanning the gap. The CDR3 contains 13 residues. Germline V gene sequence: CDR1 SNHLY, CDR2 FYNNEI. Material: glioma tissue, nonneoplastic brain tissue, or PBMCs (not recorded which). The clonotype was recovered from a human donor with low-grade glioma or glioblastoma, undergoing nonglioma brain surgery, or in good health (not recorded which). The chain couples TRBV2 to TRBJ1-3; D is possibly TRBD1 (5 bases). The CDR3: CARGDSSGNTIYF. CDR3 sequence (DNA): TGTGCCAGAGGAGACAGCTCTGGAAACACCATATATTTT.